This TCR beta chain was profiled in a study of Ad26.COV2.S vaccination and SARS-CoV-2 variants. As to treatment: around 19 received Ad26.COV2.S at low or high dose, single or two shots; roughly five received placebo; per-sample allocation not given. Sampling occurred on day 63 after the first vaccine or placebo injection. Sequencing was performed with immunoSEQ multiplex PCR; in TCRdb, only in-frame clones are kept and a portion is missing. Here the sample spans 430,000 or so clones, roughly 87% being singletons. Per the germline V gene, CDR1 is MGHDK and CDR2 is SYGVNS. The CDR3 extends over 17 amino acids. V was cut by 0 bases and J by 5 bases, with 19 bases left in between.

The chain joins TRBV25-1 to TRBJ2-5; a weak D match, TRBD2 (6 bases). This sample comprised peripheral blood, obtained in a trial of Ad26.COV2.S vaccine versus placebo. The origin of this receptor is a person between 18 and 60 years old who received the Ad26.COV2.S COVID-19 vaccine or a placebo. Written as DNA, the CDR3 is TGTGCCAGCAGTGAATACCGGGGAGGCGGGACCTCGGAGACCCAGTACTTC. Amino acid sequence: CASSEYRGGGTSETQYF.